This T cell receptor (beta chain) was recorded in a study of cytomegalovirus exposure and HLA in healthy donors. Concerning this clone: Its specificity is unknown.

Study outcomes and limitations: Many donors shared some public TCRs, even though most TCR sequences were rare.

The PCR contained 60 Vbeta and 13 Jbeta primers. Here immunoSEQ multiplex PCR was the method, and the copy in TCRdb shows in-frame clones only, minus some. The table shows approximately 110,000 clones, with 67% occurring only once. Germline V gene data show CDR1 as MGHRA and CDR2 as YSYEKL. The CDR3 consists of 16 residues. Trimming took 1 base from V and 2 from J; bases not matched to a gene: 7. Specimen: PBMCs. The sequence was obtained from a young man in good health and CMV-seropositive. The rearrangement links TRBV4-1 to TRBJ2-5; 7 bases line up with TRBD2. The CDR3, as DNA: TGCGCCAGCAGCCAAGTTCTTGCGGGGGTTCAAGAGACCCAGTACTTC. This translates into CASSQVLAGVQETQYF.